This T cell receptor (beta chain) was documented in a study of metastatic and nonmetastatic thyroid tumors. For this clone: At the DNA level, this CDR3 is encoded by other sequences in the same sample as well.

Original data processing: Clinicopathological groups of papillary thyroid cancer showed CDR3 differences that were used to build a distant-metastasis classifier. TCRdb re-called clones via MiXCR from the PCR reads. The V and J calls come from TCRdb's annotation, not from the publication. There are about 20,000 clones in the sample; more than 35% occur only once, and around 30% lies in the top ten. V lost 1 base to trimming and J lost 0 bases, with 10 bases between them. The CDR3 runs to 16 residues. Thyroid surgery was performed in patients who had received no treatment beforehand. Sequencing used tumor tissue. The chain links TRBV12-3 or TRBV12-4 to TRBJ1-3; D unclear. This TCR was recovered from a female donor with papillary thyroid cancer or a benign thyroid nodule (not recorded which). Some clones in this sample may be carry-over from other donors' samples. CDR3 sequence reads: CASSLEVSDSGNTIYF. The CDR3 nucleotides are TGTGCCAGCAGTTTAGAGGTTTCGGACTCTGGAAACACCATATATTTT.